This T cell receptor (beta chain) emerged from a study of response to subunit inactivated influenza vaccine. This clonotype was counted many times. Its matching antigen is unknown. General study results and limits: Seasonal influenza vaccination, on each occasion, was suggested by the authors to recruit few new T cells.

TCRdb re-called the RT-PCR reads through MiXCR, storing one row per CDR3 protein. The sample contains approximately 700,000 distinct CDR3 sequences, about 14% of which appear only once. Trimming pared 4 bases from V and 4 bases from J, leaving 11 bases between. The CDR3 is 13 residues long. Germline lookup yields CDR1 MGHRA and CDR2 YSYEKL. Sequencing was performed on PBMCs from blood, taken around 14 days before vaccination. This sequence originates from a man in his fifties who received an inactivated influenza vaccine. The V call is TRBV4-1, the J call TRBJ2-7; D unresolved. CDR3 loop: CASSREFYYEQYF. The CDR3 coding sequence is TGCGCCAGCAGCCGCGAGTTCTATTACGAGCAGTACTTC.